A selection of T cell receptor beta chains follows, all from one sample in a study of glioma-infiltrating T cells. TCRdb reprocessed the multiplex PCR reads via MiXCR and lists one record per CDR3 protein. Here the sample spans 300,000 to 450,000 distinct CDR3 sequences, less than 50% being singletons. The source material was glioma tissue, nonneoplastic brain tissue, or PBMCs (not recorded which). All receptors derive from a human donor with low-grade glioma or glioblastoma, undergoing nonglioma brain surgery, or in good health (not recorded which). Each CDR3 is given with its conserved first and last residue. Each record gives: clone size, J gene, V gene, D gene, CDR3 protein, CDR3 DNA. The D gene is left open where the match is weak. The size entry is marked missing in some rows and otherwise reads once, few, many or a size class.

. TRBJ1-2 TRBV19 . CASSWSITGGYTF TGTGCCAGTAGTTGGTCCATAACGGGTGGCTACACCTTC
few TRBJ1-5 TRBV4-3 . CASSQAGVRQPQHF TGCGCCAGCAGCCAAGCGGGGGTTCGACAGCCCCAGCATTTT
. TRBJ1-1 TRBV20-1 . CSARAMDRLNTEASF TGCAGTGCTAGAGCCATGGACAGACTGAACACTGAAGCTTCCTTT
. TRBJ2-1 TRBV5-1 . CASSLYTWDEQFF TGCGCCAGCAGCTTGTATACATGGGATGAGCAGTTCTTC
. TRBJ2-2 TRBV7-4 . CASNPLSMNTEELFF TGTGCCAGCAACCCTCTTAGTATGAACACGGAGGAGCTGTTTTTT
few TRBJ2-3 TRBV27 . CASSTTPGALAQYF TGTGCCAGCAGTACGACACCCGGGGCCCTGGCGCAGTATTTT
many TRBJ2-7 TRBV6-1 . CASSVGGSPYEQYF TGTGCCAGCAGTGTGGGGGGCAGTCCCTACGAGCAGTACTTC
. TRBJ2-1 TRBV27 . CASTSHGGEYNEQFF TGTGCCAGCACTTCCCACGGGGGAGAATACAATGAGCAGTTCTTC
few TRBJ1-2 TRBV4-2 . CASSQDHAQKAHGYTF TGTGCCAGCAGCCAAGATCACGCCCAAAAAGCGCATGGCTACACCTTC
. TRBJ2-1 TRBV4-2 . CASSQGGDGPPGNEQFF TGTGCCAGCAGCCAAGGAGGTGACGGCCCCCCGGGGAATGAGCAGTTCTTC
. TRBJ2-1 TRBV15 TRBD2 CATSWVQAGGDQVNEQFF TGTGCCACCAGCTGGGTCCAAGCGGGAGGAGATCAAGTCAATGAGCAGTTCTTC
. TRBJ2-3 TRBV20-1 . CSARERGTDTKYF TGCAGTGCTAGAGAGCGTGGGACGGATACGAAGTATTTT
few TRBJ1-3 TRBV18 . CASSPQMEPSGNTIYF TGTGCCAGCTCACCACAGATGGAACCCTCTGGAAACACCATATATTTT
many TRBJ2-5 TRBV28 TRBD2 CASSFRLGTSLETQYF TGTGCCAGCAGTTTTCGACTGGGGACTAGCCTAGAGACCCAGTACTTC
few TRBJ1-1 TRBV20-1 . CSALPDTEAFF TGCAGTGCTCTCCCGGACACTGAAGCTTTCTTT
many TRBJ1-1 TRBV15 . CATSRTRGPLEGEAFF TGTGCCACCAGCAGAACGAGGGGACCCTTAGAGGGTGAAGCTTTCTTT
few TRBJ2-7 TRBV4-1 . CASSQEQSLPYEQYF TGCGCCAGCAGCCAAGAGCAGTCCCTCCCCTACGAGCAGTACTTC
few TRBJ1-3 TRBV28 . CASTPRRAGNTIYF TGTGCCAGCACCCCCCGGCGGGCTGGAAACACCATATATTTT
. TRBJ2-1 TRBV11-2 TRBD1 CASSLTGTDNEQFF TGTGCCAGCAGCCTAACAGGGACAGACAATGAGCAGTTCTTC
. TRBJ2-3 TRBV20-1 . CSALSRLGADTQYF TGCAGTGCTCTCTCTCGACTAGGGGCAGATACGCAGTATTTT
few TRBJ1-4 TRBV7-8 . CASSPTASSTNEKLFF TGTGCCAGCAGCCCGACAGCCTCCAGTACTAATGAAAAACTGTTTTTT
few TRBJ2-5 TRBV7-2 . CASRLNHWANQETQYF TGTGCCAGCAGGCTCAACCACTGGGCTAACCAAGAGACCCAGTACTTC
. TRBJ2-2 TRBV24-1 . CATSEPRGSGNTGELFF TGTGCCACCAGTGAACCGCGTGGGTCCGGGAACACCGGGGAGCTGTTTTTT
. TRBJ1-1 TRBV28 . CASSLYSTMDTEAFF TGTGCCAGCAGTTTGTACAGTACTATGGACACTGAAGCTTTCTTT
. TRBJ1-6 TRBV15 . CATSVRTARDHLHF TGTGCCACCAGCGTCCGGACAGCCCGGGATCACCTCCACTTT
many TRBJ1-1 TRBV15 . CATSLGGTEAFF TGTGCCACCAGCCTCGGCGGCACTGAAGCTTTCTTT
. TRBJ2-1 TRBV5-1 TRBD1 CASSLGDRGLNEQFF TGCGCCAGCAGCTTGGGCGACAGGGGCCTCAATGAGCAGTTCTTC
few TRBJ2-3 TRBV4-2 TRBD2 CASSPRTSGKRTDTQYF TGTGCCAGCAGCCCCCGGACTAGCGGGAAACGCACAGATACGCAGTATTTT
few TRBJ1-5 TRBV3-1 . CASSPTGNSNQPQHF TGTGCCAGCAGTCCAACAGGGAATAGCAATCAGCCCCAGCATTTT
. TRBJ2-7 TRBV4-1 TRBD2 CASSQAPGTSGSFHYEQYF TGCGCCAGCAGCCAAGCCCCCGGGACTAGCGGGAGTTTCCACTACGAGCAGTACTTC
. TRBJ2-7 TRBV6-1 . CASAYRGQGTYERYF TGTGCCAGCGCGTACCGGGGGCAGGGAACGTACGAGAGGTACTTC
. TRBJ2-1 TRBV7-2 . CASSLWALSYNEQFF TGTGCCAGCAGCTTATGGGCACTCTCCTACAATGAGCAGTTCTTC
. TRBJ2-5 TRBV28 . CASSLPAWRQTQYF TGTGCCAGCAGTTTACCAGCATGGAGACAGACCCAGTACTTC
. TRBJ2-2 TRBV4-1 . CASSQDGANTRELFF TGCGCCAGCAGCCAAGACGGAGCGAACACCAGGGAGCTGTTTTTT
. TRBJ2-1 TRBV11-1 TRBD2 CASSYGTKNEQFF TGTGCCAGCAGCTACGGGACTAAAAATGAGCAGTTCTTC
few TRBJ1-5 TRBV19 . CASSITPNQPQHF TGTGCCAGTAGTATTACCCCGAATCAGCCCCAGCATTTT
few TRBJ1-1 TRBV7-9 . CASSFSMTDEAFF TGTGCCAGCAGCTTTAGTATGACAGATGAAGCTTTCTTT
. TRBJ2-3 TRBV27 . CASTLRDSTDTQYF TGTGCCAGCACCCTCCGGGACTCCACAGATACGCAGTATTTT
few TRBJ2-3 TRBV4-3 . CASSQGPGYTDTQYF TGCGCCAGCAGCCAGGGTCCCGGGTACACAGATACGCAGTATTTT
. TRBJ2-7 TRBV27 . CASSSGPDKNSYEQYF TGTGCCAGCAGTTCAGGGCCGGACAAGAACTCCTACGAGCAGTACTTC
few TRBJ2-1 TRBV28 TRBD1 CASSLWDRGPGDEQFF TGTGCCAGCAGTTTATGGGACAGGGGTCCGGGCGATGAGCAGTTCTTC
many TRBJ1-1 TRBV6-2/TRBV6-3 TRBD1 CASRRTGQHEAFF TGTGCCAGCAGAAGAACGGGACAGCATGAAGCTTTCTTT
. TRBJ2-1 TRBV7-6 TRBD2 CASSRGGQQFF TGTGCCAGCAGCCGGGGGGGACAGCAGTTCTTC
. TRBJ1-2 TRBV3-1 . CASSQFLGANYGYAF TGTGCCAGCAGCCAATTCTTAGGGGCTAACTATGGCTACGCCTTC
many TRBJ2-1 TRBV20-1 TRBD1 CSARDLQGVGNEQFF TGCAGTGCTAGAGATCTCCAGGGGGTCGGCAATGAGCAGTTCTTC
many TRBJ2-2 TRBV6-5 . CASSYRGTGELFF TGTGCCAGCAGTTACCGGGGAACCGGGGAGCTGTTTTTT